The source of this T cell receptor (beta chain) is a study of blood T cell repertoires in COVID-19. Study information: Spain, Italy and the United States supplied samples that represented acute and convalescent COVID-19. The analysed material was cDNA or gDNA that came from T cells, B-cell-depleted T cells, or PBMCs.

Authors' analysis steps: It was from reference gene primer amplification that nucleated cell counts were estimated. Sequencing was performed with immunoSEQ multiplex PCR; in TCRdb, only in-frame clones are kept and a portion is missing. The V and J calls and clone size come from that table; D and trimming were worked out from the DNA. The repertoire holds approximately 50,000 clones, with 84% as singletons. Germline CDR1 LNHDA, CDR2 SQIVND (reference sequence). The CDR3 is 13 residues long. V was shortened by 0 bases and J by 1 base, with 3 bases between the two germline ends. The rearrangement links TRBV19 to TRBJ1-1; D unresolved. This receptor was identified in a human donor in a cohort sampled during active COVID-19. Material: peripheral blood. The CDR3 region is CASSIEANTEAFF. The CDR3 region has the DNA TGTGCCAGTAGTATAGAGGCGAACACTGAAGCTTTCTTT.